A single sample gave rise to the 6 T cell receptor beta chains below, sequenced in a study of early T cells in non-severe SARS-CoV-2 infection. TCRdb fed the 5' RACE reads into MiXCR, producing one record per CDR3 protein. The sample gives some 40,000 distinct CDR3 sequences, 9% to 15% of which show up once; more than 15% is in the top ten. The sequenced material came from whole blood. The receptors come from an adult who was a healthcare worker with PCR-confirmed SARS-CoV-2 infection or an uninfected control (not recorded which).

The chain uses TRBV29-1 and TRBJ2-1; possible D gene TRBD2, 5 bases. The CDR3 sequence is 12 residues long. Germline-derived CDR1 and CDR2 are SQVTM and ANQGSEA. V dropped 0 bases and J dropped 8 bases, with 8 bases sitting between them. The CDR3 protein is CSVEDLRDEQFF. The DNA for the CDR3 is TGCAGCGTTGAAGATCTGAGGGATGAGCAGTTCTTC.

This clonotype was counted only a few times. The genes are TRBV5-6 and TRBJ2-1; TRBD1 is a possible D gene (7 bases). This CDR3 is 15 amino acids long. V lost 3 bases and J 10 bases, leaving 20 bases between the germline ends. Germline V gene lookup returns CDR1 SGHDT and CDR2 YYEEEE. CDR3 sequence: CASSSFPSTGREQFF. Here the CDR3 DNA reads TGTGCCAGCAGCTCCTTCCCTTCGACAGGGAGGGAGCAGTTCTTC.

This CDR3 is CASSLRQGNSPLHF. In nucleotides, the CDR3 is TGTGCCAGCAGCCTCCGACAGGGTAATTCACCCCTCCACTTT. The J gene is TRBJ1-6, the V gene TRBV3-1, with 7 bases that match TRBD1. Germline trimming cut 4 bases from V and 6 bases from J; bases unmatched to any gene: 3. The CDR3 is made up of 14 amino acids. The V gene's germline CDR1 is LGHDT and CDR2 YNNKEL (reference sequence).

The table lists this clonotype with many counts. CDR3 in DNA: TGTGCCAGCAGTCCGGTGCGGGGGGACTCCTACGAGCAGTACTTC. It codes for CASSPVRGDSYEQYF. The J gene is TRBJ2-7, the V gene TRBV6-6, with TRBD2 matching over 8 bases. The germline gives CDR1 MNHNY, CDR2 SVGAGI (reference sequence). This CDR3 region has 15 residues. The V and J ends lost 5 bases and 0 bases, in that order; junction bases with no gene match: 6.

This clonotype has a handful of counts. The V call is TRBV30, the J call TRBJ1-5, with D unresolved. This CDR3 spans 13 amino acids. Germline V gives CDR1 GTSNPN, CDR2 SVGIG (reference sequence). The germline V and J ends were trimmed by 2 bases and 2 bases, with 7 bases remaining between them. CDR3 protein: CAWSSGGNQPQHF. The CDR3 DNA is TGTGCCTGGAGTAGTGGGGGCAATCAGCCCCAGCATTTT.

In its sample, this clonotype was seen a few times. In DNA, the CDR3 is TGTGCCACCAGTGACCCGGGACAGGAGCGTAGAAATGAGCAGTTCTTC. Residues: CATSDPGQERRNEQFF. This rearrangement joins TRBV24-1 to TRBJ2-1; 8 bases align to TRBD1. The CDR3 covers 16 residues. V lost 4 bases and J lost 7; bases outside the gene matches: 11. The germline V gene encodes CDR1 KGHDR and CDR2 SFDVKD.